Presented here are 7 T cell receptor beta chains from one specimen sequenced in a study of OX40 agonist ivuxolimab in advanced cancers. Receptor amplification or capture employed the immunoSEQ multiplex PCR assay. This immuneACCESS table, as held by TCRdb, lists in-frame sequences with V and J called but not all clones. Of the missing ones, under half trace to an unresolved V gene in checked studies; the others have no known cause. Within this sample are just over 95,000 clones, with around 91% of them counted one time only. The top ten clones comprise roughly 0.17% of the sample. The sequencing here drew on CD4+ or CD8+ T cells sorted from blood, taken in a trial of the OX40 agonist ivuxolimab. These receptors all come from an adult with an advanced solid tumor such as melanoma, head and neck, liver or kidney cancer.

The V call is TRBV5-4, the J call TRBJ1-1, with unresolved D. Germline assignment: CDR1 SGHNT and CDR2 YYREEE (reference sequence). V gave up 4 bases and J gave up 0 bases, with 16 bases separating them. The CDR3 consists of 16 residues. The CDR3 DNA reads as TGTGCCAGCAGCCCCCGTGAGAGGGCGGTGAACACTGAAGCTTTCTTT. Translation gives CASSPRERAVNTEAFF.

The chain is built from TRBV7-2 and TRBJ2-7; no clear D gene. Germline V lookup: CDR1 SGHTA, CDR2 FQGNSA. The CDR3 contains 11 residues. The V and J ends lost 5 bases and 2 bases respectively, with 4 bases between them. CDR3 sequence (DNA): TGTGCCAGCAGCGTCCCCTACGAGCAGTACTTC. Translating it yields CASSVPYEQYF.

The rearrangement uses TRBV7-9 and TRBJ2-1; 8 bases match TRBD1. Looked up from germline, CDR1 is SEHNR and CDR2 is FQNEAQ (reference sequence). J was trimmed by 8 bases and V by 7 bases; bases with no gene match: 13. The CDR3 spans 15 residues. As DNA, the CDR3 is TGTGCCAGCATCCTTGACAGGGGCGAGGTCGATGAGCAGTTCTTC. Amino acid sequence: CASILDRGEVDEQFF.

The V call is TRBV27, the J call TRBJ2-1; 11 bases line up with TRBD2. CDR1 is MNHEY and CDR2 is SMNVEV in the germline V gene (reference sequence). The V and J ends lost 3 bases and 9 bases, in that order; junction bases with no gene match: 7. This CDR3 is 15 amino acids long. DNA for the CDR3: TGTGCCAGCAGTTTGATTACTAGCGGGAGCTCTGAGCAGTTCTTC. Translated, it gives CASSLITSGSSEQFF.

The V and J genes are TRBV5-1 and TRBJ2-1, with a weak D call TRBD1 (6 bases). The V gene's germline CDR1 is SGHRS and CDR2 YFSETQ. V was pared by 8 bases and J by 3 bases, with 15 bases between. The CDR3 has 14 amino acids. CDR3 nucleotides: TGCGCCAGTGCCGTGAACAGGGTCTACAATGAGCAGTTCTTC. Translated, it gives CASAVNRVYNEQFF.

The CDR3 DNA reads as TGTGCCAGCAGCTTTGACAGGGAAGCACACAATGAGCAGTTCTTC. This codes for CASSFDREAHNEQFF. This chain connects TRBV12-1 to TRBJ2-1; TRBD1 is taken as the D call from the table, unchecked against the DNA. TRBV12-1 is designated a pseudogene. The CDR3 runs 15 residues.

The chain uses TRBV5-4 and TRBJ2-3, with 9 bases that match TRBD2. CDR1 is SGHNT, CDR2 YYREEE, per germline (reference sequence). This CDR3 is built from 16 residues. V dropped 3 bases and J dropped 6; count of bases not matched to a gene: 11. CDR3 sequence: CASSSKAGGVRDTQYF. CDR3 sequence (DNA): TGTGCCAGCAGCTCCAAAGCGGGAGGTGTCAGGGATACGCAGTATTTT.